The following is a T cell receptor beta chain sequence with its context. Its antigen has not been determined. No much larger clonotype is one base removed from it; base qualities were not supplied. Trimming costs V 3 bases and J 5 bases, and their ends lie 14 bases apart. The CDR3 contains 13 residues, cysteine and phenylalanine counted. Kept here is only the CDR3 DNA, which spans 39 bases and is read in frame from base 1. Via the germline V gene (reference sequence), CDR1 is GTSNPN and CDR2 SVGIG. This sample is part of a study of control samples from healthy donors and cancer patients (dated by TCRdb to the early 2020s). Library creation used the immunoSEQ multiplex PCR assay. TCRdb provides this immuneACCESS table in a form limited to in-frame rearrangements. Some clones are lacking; in checked studies, under half of them reflect an unresolved V gene, and why the rest are absent is not known. A total of tens of thousands of clones appear in this sample, roughly 90% of them only once. Roughly 2% of the sample is in the top ten clones.

Recombination connected TRBV30 to TRBJ2-7; TRBD2 could be the D gene, as 6 bases match. Sequenced sample: PBMCs. The TCR was taken from a woman aged 55-70 years with head and neck cancer. CDR3 loop: CAWRDRGTDEQYF. The nucleotide sequence is given as TGTGCCTGGAGAGACCGCGGGACGGACGAGCAGTACTTC. The full variable domain, completed from the reference TRBV30 and TRBJ2-7 proteins outside the CDR3, reads SQTIHQWPATLVQPVGSPLSLECTVEGTSNPNLYWYRQAAGRGLQLLFYSVGIGQISSEVPQNLSASRPQDRQFILSSKKLLLSDSGFYLCAWRDRGTDEQYFGPGTRLTVT.